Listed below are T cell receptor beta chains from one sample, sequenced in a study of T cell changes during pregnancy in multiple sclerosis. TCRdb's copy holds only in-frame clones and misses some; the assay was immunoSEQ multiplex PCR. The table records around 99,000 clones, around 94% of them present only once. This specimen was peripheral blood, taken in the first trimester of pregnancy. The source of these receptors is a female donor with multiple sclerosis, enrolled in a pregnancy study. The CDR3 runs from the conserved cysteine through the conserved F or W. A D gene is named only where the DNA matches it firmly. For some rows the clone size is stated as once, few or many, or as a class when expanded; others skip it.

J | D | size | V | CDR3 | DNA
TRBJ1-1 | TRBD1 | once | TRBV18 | CASSDRQGSLNTEAFF | TGTGCCAGCTCGGATAGACAGGGATCTTTGAACACTGAAGCTTTCTTT
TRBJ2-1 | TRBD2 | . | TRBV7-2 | CASSLTSGRHNEQFF | TGTGCCAGCAGCCTGACTAGCGGGAGGCACAATGAGCAGTTCTTC
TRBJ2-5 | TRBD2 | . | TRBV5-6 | CASSPPGLAGGVEETQYF | TGTGCCAGCAGCCCCCCGGGACTAGCGGGAGGGGTAGAGGAGACCCAGTACTTC
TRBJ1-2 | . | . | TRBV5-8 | CASSRFGGSGGYTF | TGTGCCAGCAGCCGCTTTGGGGGCTCGGGTGGCTACACCTTC
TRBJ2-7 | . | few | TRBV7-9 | CASSLGGNTYEQYF | TGTGCCAGCAGCTTAGGAGGGAATACCTACGAGCAGTACTTC
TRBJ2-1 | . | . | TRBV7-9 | CASSITTGFDEQFF | TGTGCCAGCAGCATTACAACAGGGTTCGATGAGCAGTTCTTC
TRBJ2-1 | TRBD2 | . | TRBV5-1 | CASSPGLAPYNEQFF | TGCGCCAGCAGCCCAGGACTAGCGCCTTACAATGAGCAGTTCTTC
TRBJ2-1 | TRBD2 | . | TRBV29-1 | CSVGTSGSSEQFF | TGCAGCGTTGGAACTAGCGGGAGCTCCGAGCAGTTCTTC
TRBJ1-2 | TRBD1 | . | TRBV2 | CASRPTLDRGGYGYTF | TGTGCCAGCAGACCGACCTTGGACAGGGGTGGCTATGGCTACACCTTC
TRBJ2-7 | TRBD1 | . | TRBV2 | CASTSRDREIVAHEQYF | TGTGCCAGCACCTCCCGGGACAGGGAGATTGTCGCCCACGAGCAGTACTTC
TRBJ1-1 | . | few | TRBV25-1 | CASSTYREVNTEAFF | TGTGCCAGCAGTACCTACCGGGAAGTGAACACTGAAGCTTTCTTT
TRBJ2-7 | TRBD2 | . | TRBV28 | CASRTLAEISYEQYF | TGTGCCAGCAGGACACTAGCGGAAATCTCCTACGAGCAGTACTTC
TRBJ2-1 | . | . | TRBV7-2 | CASSLQSGHSYNEQFF | TGTGCCAGCAGCCTGCAGAGCGGGCACTCCTACAATGAGCAGTTCTTC
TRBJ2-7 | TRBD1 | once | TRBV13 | CASSNRQGALEQYF | TGTGCCAGCAGCAACCGACAGGGGGCGTTGGAGCAGTACTTC
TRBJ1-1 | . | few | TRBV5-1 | CASSLEVRANTEAFF | TGCGCCAGCAGCTTGGAGGTCAGGGCGAACACTGAAGCTTTCTTT
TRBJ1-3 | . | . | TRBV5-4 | CASGRDSGNTIYF | TGTGCCAGTGGGAGAGACTCTGGAAACACCATATATTTT
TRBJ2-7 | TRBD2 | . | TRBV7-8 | CASSLVASGGYEQYF | TGTGCCAGCAGCTTAGTGGCTAGCGGGGGTTACGAGCAGTACTTC
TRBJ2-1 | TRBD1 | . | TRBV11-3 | CASSSTGGAYNEQFF | TGTGCCAGCAGCTCTACAGGGGGCGCTTACAATGAGCAGTTCTTC
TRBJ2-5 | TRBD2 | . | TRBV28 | CASSPPGLAQETQYF | TGTGCCAGCAGTCCCCCTGGACTAGCCCAAGAGACCCAGTACTTC
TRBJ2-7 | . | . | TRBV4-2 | CASSQEAVDSSYEQYF | TGTGCCAGCAGCCAAGAAGCCGTGGACAGCTCCTACGAGCAGTACTTC
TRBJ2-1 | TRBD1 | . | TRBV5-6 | CASSLRGTGGVDEQFF | TGTGCCAGCAGCTTGAGGGGGACAGGGGGCGTTGATGAGCAGTTCTTC
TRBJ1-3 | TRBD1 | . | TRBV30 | CAWNHRPGQGAAGNTIYF | TGTGCCTGGAACCATCGCCCGGGACAGGGGGCTGCAGGAAACACCATATATTTT
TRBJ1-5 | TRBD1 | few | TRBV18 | CASSRDREQPQHF | TGTGCCAGCTCACGGGACAGGGAACAGCCCCAGCATTTT
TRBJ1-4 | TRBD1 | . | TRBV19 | CASSPRTGGNEKLFF | TGTGCCAGTAGTCCAAGGACAGGCGGTAATGAAAAACTGTTTTTT
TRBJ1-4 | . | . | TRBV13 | CASSPGTHEKLFF | TGTGCCAGCAGCCCCGGGACACATGAAAAACTGTTTTTT
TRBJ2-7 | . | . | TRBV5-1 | CASSSDSLREQYF | TGCGCCAGCAGCTCGGACAGTTTAAGGGAGCAGTACTTC
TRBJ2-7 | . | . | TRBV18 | CASSPRGGPYEQYF | TGTGCCAGCTCACCTAGGGGGGGACCCTACGAGCAGTACTTC
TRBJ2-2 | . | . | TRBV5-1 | CASSRTENTGELFF | TGCGCCAGCAGCCGGACTGAGAACACCGGGGAGCTGTTTTTT
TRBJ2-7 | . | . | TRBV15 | CATSSGREQYF | TGTGCCACCTCCTCTGGGAGGGAGCAGTACTTC
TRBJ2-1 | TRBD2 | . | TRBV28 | CASSLGTSGGIYYNEQFF | TGTGCCAGCAGTTTGGGGACTAGCGGGGGAATTTACTACAATGAGCAGTTCTTC
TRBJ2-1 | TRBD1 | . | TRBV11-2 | CASSLSSRTGLDEQFF | TGTGCCAGCAGCTTATCTAGTAGGACAGGGCTCGATGAGCAGTTCTTC
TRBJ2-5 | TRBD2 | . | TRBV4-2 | CASSQVLAGRKETQYF | TGTGCCAGCAGCCAAGTTCTAGCGGGCCGAAAAGAGACCCAGTACTTC
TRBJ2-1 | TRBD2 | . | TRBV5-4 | CASSLPGLASYNEQFF | TGTGCCAGCAGCTTGCCGGGACTAGCGAGCTACAATGAGCAGTTCTTC
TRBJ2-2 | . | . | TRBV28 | CASSLISGMNTGELFF | TGTGCCAGCAGTTTAATTTCGGGGATGAACACCGGGGAGCTGTTTTTT
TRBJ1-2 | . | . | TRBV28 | CASSLVEVIGGYGYTF | TGTGCCAGCAGTTTGGTCGAAGTTATCGGGGGCTATGGCTACACCTTC
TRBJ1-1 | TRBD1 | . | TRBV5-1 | CASSDRVGNTEAFF | TGCGCCAGCAGCGACAGGGTAGGGAACACTGAAGCTTTCTTT
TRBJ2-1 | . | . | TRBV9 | CASSPLGLYNEQFF | TGTGCCAGCAGCCCGCTTGGACTATACAATGAGCAGTTCTTC
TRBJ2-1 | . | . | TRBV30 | CACTGRELAPLEQFF | TGTGCCTGCACGGGGCGGGAATTAGCCCCTCTTGAGCAGTTCTTC
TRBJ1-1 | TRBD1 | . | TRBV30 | CAWSAGGSTEAFF | TGTGCCTGGAGTGCAGGGGGTTCCACTGAAGCTTTCTTT
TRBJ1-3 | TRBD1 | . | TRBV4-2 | CASSQDPTGGDVGNTIYF | TGTGCCAGCAGCCAAGATCCGACAGGGGGGGACGTTGGAAACACCATATATTTT
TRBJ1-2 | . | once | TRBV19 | CASTGENYGYTF | TGTGCCAGTACGGGGGAAAACTATGGCTACACCTTC
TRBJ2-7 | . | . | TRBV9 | CASSPRGGGPYEQYF | TGTGCCAGCAGCCCCCGGGGTGGGGGCCCCTACGAGCAGTACTTC
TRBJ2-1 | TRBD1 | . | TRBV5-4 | CASSLAPDRDGNEQFF | TGTGCCAGCAGCTTGGCCCCGGACAGGGACGGCAATGAGCAGTTCTTC
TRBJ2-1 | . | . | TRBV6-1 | CATRLSLNNEQFF | TGTGCCACCCGATTGTCCCTAAACAATGAGCAGTTCTTC
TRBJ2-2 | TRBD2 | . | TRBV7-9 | CASSPTSRYTGELFF | TGTGCCAGCAGCCCGACTAGCAGGTACACCGGGGAGCTGTTTTTT